This T cell receptor (beta chain) was captured in a study of T cell repertoires in cytomegalovirus infection. Study-wide context: From public TCR beta signatures came an indication of both CMV infection and matching HLA type.

This clonotype was observed a handful of times. MiXCR was run by TCRdb on the reads, yielding one entry per CDR3 protein. This sample carries roughly 500,000 distinct CDR3 sequences, approximately 15% of them seen once, and the ten largest clones take 20% to 30%. The sequencing sample was made of CD8+ T cells from PBMCs. The sequence derives from a human donor in good health (CMV status not recorded). Some clones in this sample may be carry-over from other donors' samples.

CDR3 nucleotides: TGTGCCAGCAGACTTCCGGGAACCGCCCACGAGCAGTACTTC. As protein: CASRLPGTAHEQYF. V gene TRBV28 combines with J gene TRBJ2-7; D might be TRBD2 (5 bases). The CDR3 is 14 amino acids. V lost 6 bases to trimming and J lost 5 bases, with 17 bases between them. Germline values: CDR1 MDHEN, CDR2 SYDVKM.